Given below is one T cell receptor beta chain in context. Its target is not known. The naive CD8 subset, CD45RO-negative cells positively selected for CCR7, excluded terminally differentiated effector memory CD45RA+ cells. A deep-level run was used for the assay. Assay used: immunoSEQ multiplex PCR; TCRdb lists only in-frame clones, some missing. The sample contains roughly 1,800,000 clones, approximately 95% of which appear only once. This sample was taken from a study of shared clonotypes between healthy human individuals. Study background: The study enrolled a couple of women and a few men aged 18 to 49.

Germline lookup yields CDR1 SGHRS and CDR2 YFSETQ. The CDR3 is 12 amino acids. The V and J ends lost 3 bases and 2 bases respectively, with 5 bases between them. Study findings and constraints: Owing to a small donor count, the genetic and exposure-history diversity represented was limited.

The genes are TRBV5-1 and TRBJ1-1; D gene uncertain. The clonotype originates from a man aged 18 to 29 in good health. The sample consisted of naive CD8+ T cells sorted from blood. The CDR3 is CASSSTNTEAFF. CDR3 in DNA: TGCGCCAGCAGCTCAACTAACACTGAAGCTTTCTTT.